This T cell receptor beta chain comes out of a study of blood T cell repertoires in COVID-19. About the research overall: Some COVID-19 samples were acute and others convalescent; all came from the United States, Italy and Spain. T cells, B-cell-depleted T cells, or PBMCs provided the cDNA or gDNA that served as material.

V gave up 0 bases and J gave up 4 bases; unmatched junction bases: 4. Germline V lookup: CDR1 SGHRS, CDR2 YFSETQ. The CDR3 covers 15 residues. Measured with immunoSEQ multiplex PCR; TCRdb has only the in-frame clones, and not every one. The data contain around 240,000 clones, 85% to 90% of them singletons. Participants, about 18 to 90 years old, spanned some 23 US areas. On this clone itself: Other DNA sequences within the sample encode an identical CDR3.

This rearrangement joins TRBV5-1 to TRBJ2-1; 7 bases agree with TRBD2. The sample was PBMCs or T cells enriched from blood (not recorded which). The clonotype originates from a man in his forties or fifties who had been exposed to COVID-19. The CDR3 DNA follows: TGCGCCAGCAGCTTGGGCCTAGCGGATTACAATGAGCAGTTCTTC. This encodes CASSLGLADYNEQFF.